What follows are 5 T cell receptor beta chains derived from one specimen sequenced in a study of blood T cell repertoires in COVID-19. Sequencing was performed with immunoSEQ multiplex PCR; in TCRdb, only in-frame clones are kept and a portion is missing. The profile shows fewer than 300,000 clones, more than 85% of them singletons. Sequencing was performed on peripheral blood. The receptors here all came from a young woman with COVID-19, enrolled during active disease.

The gene calls are TRBV4-1 and TRBJ1-1, with 10 bases lining up with TRBD1. CDR3 size: 20 residues. The V segment lost 2 bases and the J segment 1 base; nucleotides outside the gene matches: 16. CDR1 and CDR2 from the germline V gene are MGHRA and YSYEKL. The CDR3 sequence: CASSQSGSGTGVRPNTEAFF. CDR3 in DNA: TGCGCCAGCAGCCAAAGTGGTTCCGGGACAGGGGTACGCCCGAACACTGAAGCTTTCTTT.

J is TRBJ2-1 and V is TRBV5-6; D is unclear. This CDR3 is 12 amino acids long. V was shortened by 4 bases and J by 10 bases, with 12 bases between the two germline ends. CDR1 and CDR2 from the germline V gene are SGHDT and YYEEEE. CDR3 in amino acids: CASSLLDTEQFF. The CDR3 DNA reads TGTGCCAGCAGCCTTCTCGACACAGAGCAGTTCTTC.

The rearrangement joins TRBV10-2 to TRBJ2-2; 10 nucleotides line up with TRBD2. Germline CDR1 WSHSY, CDR2 SAAADI. There are 13 residues in the CDR3. V gave up 2 bases and J gave up 11 bases; unmatched junction bases: 2. CDR3 DNA sequence: TGCGCCAGCAGTGAGGGACTAGCGGTTGAGCTGTTTTTT. It codes for CASSEGLAVELFF.

V is TRBV6-5 and J is TRBJ1-2, with D uncertain. Trimming shortened V by 7 bases and J by 1 base, and 16 bases separated the two germline ends. The CDR3 is 15 amino acids. Germline V gene sequence: CDR1 MNHEY, CDR2 SVGAGI. This chain's CDR3 is CASTPYGRFNYGYTF. The CDR3 DNA is TGTGCCAGCACCCCGTATGGGCGATTTAACTATGGCTACACCTTC.

Worth noting for this clone: At one end the junction does not follow the germline gene, possibly because of a read error. The genes are TRBV2 and TRBJ2-1; possible D gene TRBD2, 5 bases. The CDR3 extends over 11 amino acids. Germline V lookup: CDR1 SNHLY, CDR2 FYNNEI. CDR3 amino acids: CASSENWWRVF. As DNA, the CDR3 is TGTGCCAGCAGTGAAAATTGGTGGCGGGTCTTC.